This TCR beta chain originates from a study of shared clonotypes between healthy human individuals (dated by TCRdb to 2020 to 2022). Context from the whole study: A couple of women and a few men aged 18 to 49 years were included in the cohort. Per donor, three plates each were used for CD4 naive and CD4 memory, two for CD8 naive, and one for CD8 memory. To estimate repertoire size and how much clonotypes are shared between individuals, the study performed deep sequencing of blood TCR repertoires from roughly five healthy adults. Different laboratories and diverse techniques were used to prepare libraries and sequence TCR repertoires, to increase sequencing depth and limit assay-specific biases. Each donor's leukapheresis produced roughly between roughly 0.9 and 8.9 billion PBMCs. Here is what the overall study found, with its caveats: Sharing across several donors was observed for approximately 5% of naive CD4, around 3.5% of naive CD8, 2% to 2.5% of memory CD4, and roughly 0.4% of memory CD8 clonotypes. Even with the large sequencing depth, rarefaction of the sorted-subset datasets indicated that sequencing was incomplete. Clonotypes shared by all four sorted-subset donors showed higher generation probabilities than non-shared clonotypes. Based on pairwise subsampling, the degree of clonotype sharing among donors was expected to be affected by sequencing depth. Sampling was limited to blood, and TCR repertoires in tissue likely differ from TCR repertoires in blood. Estimated clonotype richness was generally larger for naive than for memory subsets. The small number of donors limited the genetic and exposure-history diversity represented.

The donors were healthy, HIV-negative adults with no recently reported acute infections or vaccinations. Every donor was a Caucasian adult living in Nashville, Tennessee, USA. CD4+ T cells were enriched through magnetic negative selection, after which naive cells were positively selected on CD45RA and the remaining negative fraction served as the memory subset. After blood collection by leukapheresis, PBMCs were isolated using Ficoll-Histopaque density gradient centrifugation and then cryopreserved in the vapor phase of liquid nitrogen. Analytical flow cytometry was used to check the purity and quantity of every magnetically sorted T cell population. Genomic DNA was isolated from each sorted fraction and quantified by UV absorbance on a Nanodrop 2000c. A remark on this clone: Its antigen is currently not known. No base quality information exists; no much larger clone differs at one position.

Using the deep immunoSEQ assay, TCR CDR3 regions were amplified from genomic DNA by multiplex PCR. Extracted genomic DNA from each cell subset was distributed evenly across all wells of several immunoSEQ 96-well plates, and each plate was treated as a replicate. For sorted subsets, about 200 ng genomic DNA, equal to 25,000 to 35,000 T cell genomes, was loaded into each replicate PCR. Purified libraries were quantified with a Qubit 3.0 fluorometer, sized on a Bioanalyzer 2100, and re-quantified with the KAPA Library Quantification kit. Every immunoSEQ 96-well plate was sequenced on a separate single-read 150-cycle Illumina NextSeq 550 flow cell. In the authors' own workflow: The immunoSEQ output contained only junctional sequences without quality scores, so filtering could not match that applied to full-length reads. To assign V/J genes and CDR3, sequences were annotated against IMGT germline references using PyIR, a Python wrapper for IgBLAST v1.9. Any read was removed if the V/J assignment was weak (E-value above 1e-6), the CDR3 was missing, or the read contained stop codons, out-of-frame junctions, or ambiguous translated residues. V3J clonotypes were defined as sequences sharing the same inferred V gene, J gene, and CDR3 amino acid sequence. The percentage overlap between two repertoires was calculated by dividing the number of shared unique clonotypes by the size of the smaller repertoire. Repertoire richness was assessed with RTK rarefaction, the Chao1 estimator, and Recon v2.1 estimates of unobserved clonotypes. Generation probabilities for all TCRbeta clonotypes obtained by the gDNA method from a handful of donors were computed using OLGA. Sourced from immuneACCESS, this table was stored by TCRdb with only in-frame sequences that have V and J called. A share of the clones is absent; for the studies checked, an unresolved V gene accounts for under half, and the remainder has no known explanation. The V and J calls and clone size come from that table; D and trimming were worked out from the DNA. The sample includes 300,000 to 350,000 clones, with 73% observed a single time. Of the sample, 10% is held by the ten largest clones.

CDR1 SGDLS and CDR2 YYNGEE are derived from the germline V gene. Its CDR3 holds 15 amino acids, cysteine through phenylalanine. This entry keeps only the CDR3 DNA: 45 bases, framed from base 1. The junction shows trimming of 0 bases on V and 0 bases on J, plus 7 bases between the germline ends. Material for sequencing was memory CD4+ T cells sorted from blood. The intended sense of this specimen's cell subset or site label: CD45RA-negative fraction. This clonotype was sampled from a man aged 25-45 years in good health. Recombination connected TRBV9 to TRBJ1-3; too little of a D gene remains to name it. The DNA is TGTGCCAGCAGCGTAGATGGTTCCTCTGGAAACACCATATATTTT. It translates to CASSVDGSSGNTIYF.